This T cell receptor (beta chain) was profiled in a study of T cell clonality in common variable immunodeficiency. Notes on the study in general: Fewer deletions and N-nucleotide insertions were reportedly seen in common variable immunodeficiency TCR beta sequences. Patient heterogeneity in the CVID cohort limited correlations between repertoire features and clinical complications.

This table comes from immunoSEQ multiplex PCR, and its TCRdb copy is limited to in-frame clones, with some not included. Listed here are approximately 35,000 clones without any singletons, the top ten holding around 6.7%. At least ten counts were recorded for this clone. Its antigen is still unknown. Sequencing ends 3 residues short of the CDR3 end; the germline J gene provides the rest. The CDR3 consists of 16 residues. V was pared by 7 bases and J by 1 base, with 6 bases of the junction left unmatched. Germline assignment: CDR1 SGHRS and CDR2 YFSETQ. The J gene is TRBJ2-2, the V gene TRBV5-1; 11 bases map to TRBD2. Sequencing used peripheral blood mononuclear cells. The clonotype was recovered from a human donor with common variable immunodeficiency. CDR3 bases read: TGCGCCAGCTCCTCCGGACTAGCGGGGAACACCGGGGAG. Its protein is CASSSGLAGNTGE. The entire CDR3 sequence reads CASSSGLAGNTGELFF.